These 30 T cell receptor beta chains were all obtained from the same sample, sequenced in a study of T cell repertoires in cytomegalovirus infection. TCRdb called the reads again in MiXCR, with one record for every CDR3 protein. Of around 450,000 distinct CDR3 sequences listed, 31% are singletons. Sequencing was performed on PBMCs. The receptors here all came from a human donor in good health (CMV status not recorded). Some clones in this sample may be carry-over from other donors' samples.

This clonotype was seen ten or more times. This chain joins TRBV7-2 and TRBJ2-1; 10 nucleotides match TRBD1. Per the germline V gene, CDR1 is SGHTA and CDR2 is FQGNSA. CDR3 length: 15 residues. V trimming: 9 bases; J trimming: 4 bases; junction bases outside the gene matches: 9. CDR3 DNA: TGTGCCAGTCTCCCCGGGACAGGGGAGTACAATGAGCAGTTCTTC. It translates to CASLPGTGEYNEQFF.

This clonotype turned up a few times. The DNA is left out, because the CDR3 cannot be placed on it with certainty; the CDR3 is given as TCRdb lists it. The V gene is TRBV7-5, the J gene TRBJ2-6; the D call TRBD2 from the table was never checked on the DNA. TRBV7-5 is deemed a pseudogene. With termini counted, the CDR3 has 21 amino acids. This CDR3 is CISVPEAYDKLPFSGANVLTF.

This clonotype turned up a few times. The CDR3 nucleotides read TGTGCCAGCAGTGGTCCCGGGACAGGGGTCCTAGATACGCAGTATTTT. It encodes CASSGPGTGVLDTQYF. This chain joins TRBV12-3 or TRBV12-4 and TRBJ2-3, with 10 nucleotides matching TRBD1. This CDR3 is built from 16 residues. The J segment lost 5 bases and the V segment lost 5 bases, leaving 10 bases of the junction unmatched.

This clonotype was counted a few times. The chain has TRBV25-1 and TRBJ2-7; TRBD1 might be the D (5 bases). Germline V gives CDR1 MGHDK, CDR2 SYGVNS. V was shortened by 6 bases and J by 1 base, with 10 bases between the two germline ends. This CDR3 contains 13 residues. CDR3 DNA sequence: TGTGCCAGCAGCAAGGGGATGTCCTACGAGCAGTACTTC. Translated, it gives CASSKGMSYEQYF.

This clonotype has a handful of counts. CDR3 residues: CSARVGGTLNTEAFF. In nucleotides, the CDR3 is TGCAGTGCTAGAGTAGGGGGGACCTTGAACACTGAAGCTTTCTTT. The rearrangement joins TRBV20-1 to TRBJ1-1, with D perhaps matching TRBD1 (6 bases). V was cut by 1 base and J by 0 bases, with 12 bases left in between. From germline, CDR1 is DFQATT and CDR2 SNEGSKA (reference sequence). This CDR3 region has 15 residues.

The chain recombines TRBV11-3 with TRBJ2-1, with 13 nucleotides matching TRBD2. J was trimmed by 7 bases and V by 4 bases; bases with no gene match: 4. This CDR3 spans 15 amino acids. The germline gives CDR1 SGHNT, CDR2 YENEEA. CDR3 nucleotides: TGTGCCAGCAGCTCCCGGACTAGCGGGGGTAATGAGCAGTTCTTC. Translating it yields CASSSRTSGGNEQFF.

V and J are TRBV20-1 and TRBJ2-1; TRBD2 agrees at 13 bases. The J segment lost 3 bases and the V segment lost 6 bases, leaving 8 bases of the junction unmatched. The CDR3 spans 16 residues. Germline V gene data show CDR1 as DFQATT and CDR2 as SNEGSKA (reference sequence). For the CDR3, the DNA is TGCAGTGCCGGGACTAGCGGGGCCCCAAACTACAATGAGCAGTTCTTC. This gives the protein CSAGTSGAPNYNEQFF.

This clonotype was detected a few times. The chain carries TRBV4-2 and TRBJ1-5; perhaps TRBD1 as D (6 bases). CDR1 and CDR2 from the germline V gene are LGHNA and YNFKEQ. The V and J ends lost 5 bases and 3 bases respectively, with 11 bases between them. The CDR3 is made up of 14 amino acids. CDR3 DNA sequence: TGTGCCAGCAGCTCCGGACAGCCCAATCAGCCCCAGCATTTT. It is translated as CASSSGQPNQPQHF.

The rearrangement joins TRBV6-5 to TRBJ2-2, with 7 bases matching TRBD1. The CDR3 spans 14 residues. The V gene's germline CDR1 is MNHEY and CDR2 SVGAGI. With V trimmed by 6 bases and J by 5 bases, 6 bases remained unmatched. The CDR3: CASRRQGLTGELFF. The CDR3 DNA is TGTGCCAGCAGAAGACAGGGTTTAACCGGGGAGCTGTTTTTT.

This clonotype was found a few times. The chain joins TRBV14 to TRBJ1-1, with D hard to call. The length of the CDR3 is 15 residues. From germline, CDR1 is SGHDN and CDR2 FVKESK. With 0 bases removed from V and 5 bases from J, the gap between germline ends came to 13 bases. CDR3 coding DNA: TGTGCCAGCAGCCAAGATATCGGGGTTGGGACTGAAGCTTTCTTT. This translates into CASSQDIGVGTEAFF. Full variable domain (remainder filled in from reference TRBV14 and TRBJ1-1): EAGVTQFPSHSVIEKGQTVTLRCDPISGHDNLYWYRRVMGKEIKFLLHFVKESKQDESGMPNNRFLAERTGGTYSTLKVQPAELEDSGVYFCASSQDIGVGTEAFFGQGTRLTVV.

The CDR3 sequence is CASSVAPRPTYEQYF. DNA of the CDR3: TGTGCCAGCAGCGTAGCCCCTAGACCCACCTACGAGCAGTACTTC. This sequence joins TRBV9 and TRBJ2-7; D ambiguous. V lost 0 bases and J 2 bases, leaving 12 bases between the germline ends. Germline CDR1 SGDLS, CDR2 YYNGEE. The CDR3 sequence is 15 residues long.

This clonotype was seen only a few times. Germline and junction disagree at one end, which may indicate a read error. This chain links TRBV5-6 with TRBJ2-3; 7 bases match TRBD1. Germline-derived CDR1 and CDR2 are SGHDT and YYEEEE. This CDR3 comprises 14 residues. The CDR3 reads CASGFGTVTDTQYF. CDR3 DNA: TGTGCCAGCGGCTTCGGGACAGTCACAGATACGCAGTATTTT.

This clonotype has a count of ten or more. V gene TRBV11-1 combines with J gene TRBJ2-3; D gene unclear. The CDR3 has 13 amino acids. In germline, CDR1 is SGHAT, CDR2 FQDESV (reference sequence). Trimming removed 3 bases at V and 6 bases at J, with 10 bases between. The CDR3 sequence: CASSLVSGDTQYF. CDR3 DNA sequence: TGTGCCAGCAGCTTGGTCTCTGGGGATACGCAGTATTTT.

With respect to this clonotype: This may come from a read error, since a much larger clone is one base off. The chain combines TRBV6-6 with TRBJ1-1, with TRBD1 identical over 8 bases. The ends lost 9 bases at V and 4 bases at J; junction bases unmatched: 13. From germline, CDR1 is MNHNY and CDR2 SVGAGI (reference sequence). The CDR3 is 15 amino acids. This chain's CDR3 is CARSAYDRGSTEAFF. CDR3 nucleotides: TGTGCCAGAAGTGCCTACGACAGGGGAAGCACTGAAGCTTTCTTT.

About this clonotype: A single base separates this from a much larger clone, so it may be a read error. This rearrangement joins TRBV27 to TRBJ1-6, with D unresolved. Per the germline V gene, CDR1 is MNHEY and CDR2 is SMNVEV (reference sequence). The CDR3 is 12 residues long. CDR3 region: CASSLSGSTLHF. The CDR3 coding sequence is TGTGCCAGCAGTTTATCGGGTTCAACCCTCCACTTT.

This clonotype has at least ten counts. This chain links TRBV7-6 with TRBJ2-7; 7 positions agree with TRBD1. CDR3 length: 13 amino acids. Germline CDR1 and CDR2: SGHVS and FNYEAQ. J lost 6 bases, V lost 5 bases, and 7 bases had no gene match. CDR3 sequence: CASSQTGQGEQYF. CDR3 nucleotide sequence: TGTGCCAGCAGCCAGACAGGGCAGGGCGAGCAGTACTTC.

This chain joins TRBV5-5 and TRBJ1-5; 8 nucleotides line up with TRBD1. CDR1 is SGHKS, CDR2 YYEKEE, per germline (reference sequence). Trimming at V came to 1 base and at J to 3 bases, leaving 9 bases not matched to a gene. This CDR3 is built from 17 residues. The CDR3 region is CASSLLRGTGINQPQHF. The CDR3 DNA is TGTGCCAGCAGCTTGTTGAGGGGGACAGGCATCAATCAGCCCCAGCATTTT.

V and J are TRBV6-5 and TRBJ1-1; 7 bases are shared with TRBD1. The CDR3 covers 15 residues. V trimming: 4 bases; J trimming: 2 bases; junction bases outside the gene matches: 7. In germline, CDR1 is MNHEY, CDR2 SVGAGI. The CDR3 loop is CASSSPGQSNTEAFF. CDR3 nucleotide sequence: TGTGCCAGCAGTTCCCCGGGACAGTCAAACACTGAAGCTTTCTTT.

J is TRBJ1-2 and V is TRBV12-3 or TRBV12-4, with D unclear. Between the trimmed V and J ends, which lost 2 bases and 4 bases, there was a span of 8 bases. The CDR3 is made up of 13 amino acids. CDR3 sequence (DNA): TGTGCCAGCAGTTTAAAACTCCCCTATGGCTACACCTTC. Its protein product is CASSLKLPYGYTF.

The chain links TRBV4-1 to TRBJ2-1, with TRBD2 matching over 11 bases. The V gene's germline CDR1 is MGHRA and CDR2 YSYEKL. V trimming: 8 bases; J trimming: 8 bases; junction bases outside the gene matches: 11. The CDR3 contains 15 residues. CDR3 bases: TGCGCCAGCGGGCAGCTAGCGGGGGGCGGTGATGAGCAGTTCTTC. Protein sequence: CASGQLAGGGDEQFF.

This clonotype was seen a handful of times. J is TRBJ1-2 and V is TRBV29-1, with D perhaps TRBD1 (5 bases). Trimming removed 0 bases from V and 6 bases from J, with 17 bases in between. The CDR3 consists of 15 residues. Germline CDR1 reads SQVTM; CDR2 reads ANQGSEA. For the CDR3, the DNA is TGCAGCGTTGAAGAGACAGACCGGGATATGAATGGCTACACCTTC. Protein: CSVEETDRDMNGYTF.

On this clonotype itself: Given a much more abundant clone one base away, this may be a read error. Written as DNA, the CDR3 is TGTGCCAGCAGCCAGACAGGGCAGTGCGAGCAGTACTTC. It codes for CASSQTGQCEQYF. V gene TRBV7-6 combines with J gene TRBJ2-7; 7 bases agree with TRBD1. Germline CDR1 reads SGHVS; CDR2 reads FNYEAQ. The CDR3 loop spans 13 amino acids. The ends lost 5 bases at V and 6 bases at J; junction bases unmatched: 7.

The rearrangement links TRBV6-1 to TRBJ2-4; the D gene is possibly TRBD2 (7 bases). This CDR3 is built from 19 residues. CDR1 and CDR2 from the germline V gene are MNHNS and SASEGT. The V gene lost 5 bases and the J gene lost 3 bases, with 26 bases spanning the gap. In DNA form, the CDR3 reads TGTGCCAGCAGTTCCCCGGCGTTTGGGGGGGCCGTAGGCAAAAACATTCAGTACTTC. Protein product: CASSSPAFGGAVGKNIQYF.

This clonotype came up once. The germline gene is not matched at one end of the junction; a read error may be the cause. V gene TRBV4-1 combines with J gene TRBJ1-6; no firm D call. The length of the CDR3 is 16 residues. Germline-derived CDR1 and CDR2 are MGHRA and YSYEKL. CDR3 residues: CASSQEDSSYNSPLQF. The CDR3 DNA sequence: TGCGCCAGCAGCCAGGAAGATAGCTCCTATAATTCACCCCTCCAATTT.

The rearrangement joins TRBV2 to TRBJ2-5, with D perhaps being TRBD1 or TRBD2 (6 bases each). Trimming removed 6 bases at V and 7 bases at J, with 18 bases between. CDR1 and CDR2 (germline): SNHLY, FYNNEI. The CDR3 loop spans 14 amino acids. The CDR3 nucleotides read TGTGCCAGCAGCCCCACAGGGATGGGAGGGACCCAGTACTTC. Translation gives CASSPTGMGGTQYF.

This clonotype has ten or more counts. The chain couples TRBV6-5 to TRBJ2-3; a weak D match, TRBD2 (6 bases). CDR1 and CDR2 (germline): MNHEY, SVGAGI. V shed 0 bases and J shed 0 bases, with 16 bases lying between them. This CDR3 spans 18 amino acids. CDR3 residues: CASSYSITLATSTDTQYF. CDR3 coding DNA: TGTGCCAGCAGTTACTCTATAACACTAGCAACTAGCACAGATACGCAGTATTTT.

This clonotype has more than one count but fewer than ten. The rearrangement links TRBV12-3 or TRBV12-4 to TRBJ2-1; TRBD2 matches at 12 bases. J was trimmed by 4 bases and V by 8 bases; bases with no gene match: 6. The CDR3 has 15 amino acids. CDR3 protein: CASFPSGGVYNEQFF. In DNA form, the CDR3 reads TGTGCCAGCTTCCCTAGCGGGGGGGTATACAATGAGCAGTTCTTC.

The chain has TRBV19 and TRBJ2-2, with 10 bases that match TRBD1. This CDR3 region has 18 residues. Trimming removed 5 bases from V and 6 bases from J; junction bases left unmatched: 15. CDR1 and CDR2 (germline): LNHDA, SQIVND (reference sequence). CDR3 loop: CASSGRKDRGGLAGELFF. CDR3 coding DNA: TGTGCCAGTAGTGGACGTAAGGACAGGGGGGGATTGGCCGGGGAGCTGTTTTTT.

This chain uses TRBV2 with TRBJ2-6; D is ambiguous. With 0 bases removed from V and 5 bases from J, the gap between germline ends came to 2 bases. The length of the CDR3 is 13 residues. Germline-derived CDR1 and CDR2 are SNHLY and FYNNEI. CDR3 in amino acids: CASSEAWANVLTF. DNA of the CDR3: TGTGCCAGCAGTGAAGCTTGGGCCAACGTCCTGACTTTC.

This clonotype was seen repeatedly, ten times or more. A junction boundary mismatches the germline segment, possibly from a read error. The chain carries TRBV7-2 and TRBJ2-4; D gene uncertain. Germline-derived CDR1 and CDR2 are SGHTA and FQGNSA. This CDR3 is built from 15 residues. The CDR3: CASSLTPLAKNIQYF. Here the CDR3 DNA reads TGTGCCAGCAGCTTAACCCCCTTGGCCAAGAACATTCAGTACTTC.